This T cell receptor beta chain was documented in a study of CD8+CD57+ T cells in acquired aplastic anemia. Overall study: The study obtained an average of about 3.2 ug of DNA from sorted CD4+ and CD8+ cells. Overall study findings and caveats: Shared by patients and controls, 25 to 30 CD8+ CDR3s were abundant in patients.

For CDR3 and TCR beta VDJ profiling, genomic DNA was the template used. A single record per CDR3 protein comes from TCRdb applying MiXCR to the reads. The data show about 160,000 distinct CDR3 sequences, with under 55% seen just once and about 3% held by the top ten. Those patients picked for sequencing had displayed CD8+CD57+ cell expansion on flow cytometry. Patients were untreated when blood was sampled. As for this clonotype: Its antigen is still unknown.

The germline gives CDR1 ENHRY, CDR2 SYGVKD. V lost 10 bases and J lost 9; bases outside the gene matches: 12. This CDR3 comprises 14 residues. The clonotype was recovered from a human donor with aplastic anemia. The sequenced sample consisted of sorted CD4+, CD8+, or CD8+CD57+ T cells (not recorded which) from PBMCs. The J gene is TRBJ1-6, the V gene TRBV10-3; 7 positions match TRBD1. The CDR3 region has the DNA TGTGCCAGCGAGATGGACAGGATCGGTTCACCCCTCCACTTT. Amino acid sequence: CASEMDRIGSPLHF.